This T cell receptor (beta chain) originates from a study of CD4+ T cells in melanoma. Study-wide results and caveats: Neoantigen-specific CD4+ T cells in melanoma reportedly had diverse differentiation states. CD8+ T cell, macrophage and B cell function reportedly correlated with neoantigen-specific CD4+ T cells.

Assay: immunoSEQ multiplex PCR; the TCRdb copy retains only in-frame clones and omits some. This sample has about 140,000 clones, with over 90% found just once. Comment on this clone: As yet, its antigen is unknown.

This CDR3 region has 18 residues. The germline V gene encodes CDR1 SGHKS and CDR2 YYEKEE (reference sequence). V dropped 0 bases and J dropped 5; count of bases not matched to a gene: 11. This chain links TRBV5-5 with TRBJ2-2; the match to TRBD1 covers 9 bases. This clonotype was obtained from a human donor with melanoma. The CDR3 here is CASSLELMGQGRTGELFF. CDR3 in DNA: TGTGCCAGCAGCTTGGAATTGATGGGACAGGGTCGGACCGGGGAGCTGTTTTTT.